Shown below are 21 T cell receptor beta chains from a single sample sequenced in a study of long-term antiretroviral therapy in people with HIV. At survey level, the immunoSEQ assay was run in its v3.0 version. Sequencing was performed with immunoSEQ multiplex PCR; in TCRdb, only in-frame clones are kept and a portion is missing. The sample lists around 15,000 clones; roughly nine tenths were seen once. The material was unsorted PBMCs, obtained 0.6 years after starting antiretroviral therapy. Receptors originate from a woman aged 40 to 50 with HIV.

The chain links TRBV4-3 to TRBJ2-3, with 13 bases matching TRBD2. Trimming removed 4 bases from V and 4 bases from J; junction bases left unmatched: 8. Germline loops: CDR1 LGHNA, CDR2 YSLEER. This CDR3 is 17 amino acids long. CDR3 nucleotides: TGCGCCAGCAGCCTCGCCGCCGGGACTAGCGGGGCAGATACGCAGTATTTT. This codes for CASSLAAGTSGADTQYF.

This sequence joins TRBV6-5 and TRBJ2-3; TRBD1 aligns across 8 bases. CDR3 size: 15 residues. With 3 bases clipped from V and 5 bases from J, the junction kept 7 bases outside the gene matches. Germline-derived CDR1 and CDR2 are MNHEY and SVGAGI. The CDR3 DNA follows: TGTGCCAGCAGTTATGGGGGACAGGTCTTAGATACGCAGTATTTT. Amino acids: CASSYGGQVLDTQYF.

The DNA of the CDR3 is TGTGCCAGCAGCTTACAGGGTCCCGATGGCTACACCTTC. Its translation: CASSLQGPDGYTF. V is TRBV5-6 and J is TRBJ1-2, with D perhaps TRBD1 (6 bases). Between the trimmed V and J ends, which lost 2 bases and 6 bases, there was a span of 11 bases. Germline lookup yields CDR1 SGHDT and CDR2 YYEEEE. This CDR3 has 13 amino acids.

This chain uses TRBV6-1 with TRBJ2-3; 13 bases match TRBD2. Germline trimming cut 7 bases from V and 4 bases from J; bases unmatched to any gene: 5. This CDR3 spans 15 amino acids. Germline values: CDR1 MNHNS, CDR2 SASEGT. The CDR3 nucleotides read TGTGCCAGCACCCGACTAGCGGGGGGCCCAGATACGCAGTATTTT. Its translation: CASTRLAGGPDTQYF.

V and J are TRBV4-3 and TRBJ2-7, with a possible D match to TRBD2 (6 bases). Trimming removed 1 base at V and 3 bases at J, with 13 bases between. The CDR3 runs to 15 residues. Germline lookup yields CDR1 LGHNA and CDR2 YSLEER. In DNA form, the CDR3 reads TGCGCCAGCAGCCAAGGCGGGGAAACCCTCTACGAGCAGTACTTC. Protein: CASSQGGETLYEQYF.

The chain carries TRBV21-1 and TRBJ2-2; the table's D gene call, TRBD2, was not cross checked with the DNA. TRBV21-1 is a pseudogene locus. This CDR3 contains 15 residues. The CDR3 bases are TGTGCCAGCAGCAAAGCGCAGACGGAGGCCGGGGAGCTGTTTTTT. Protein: CASSKAQTEAGELFF.

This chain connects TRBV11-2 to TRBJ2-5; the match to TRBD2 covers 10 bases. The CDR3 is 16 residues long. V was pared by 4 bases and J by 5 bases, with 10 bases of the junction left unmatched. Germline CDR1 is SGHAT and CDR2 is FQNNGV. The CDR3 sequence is CASSYPAGGRRETQYF. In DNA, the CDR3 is TGTGCCAGCAGCTATCCAGCGGGGGGGCGACGGGAGACCCAGTACTTC.

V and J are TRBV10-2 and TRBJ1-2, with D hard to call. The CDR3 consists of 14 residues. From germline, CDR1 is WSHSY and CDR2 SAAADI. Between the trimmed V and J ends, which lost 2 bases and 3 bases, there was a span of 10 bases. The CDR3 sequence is CASSELDRDYGYTF. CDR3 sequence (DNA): TGCGCCAGCAGTGAGCTGGACCGGGACTATGGCTACACCTTC.

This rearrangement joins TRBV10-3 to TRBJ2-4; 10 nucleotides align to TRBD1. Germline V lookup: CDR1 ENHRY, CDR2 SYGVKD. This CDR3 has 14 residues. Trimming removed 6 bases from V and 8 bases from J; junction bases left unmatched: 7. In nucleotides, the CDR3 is TGTGCCATCAGCCGGACAGGGGGATTTGACATTCAGTACTTC. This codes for CAISRTGGFDIQYF.

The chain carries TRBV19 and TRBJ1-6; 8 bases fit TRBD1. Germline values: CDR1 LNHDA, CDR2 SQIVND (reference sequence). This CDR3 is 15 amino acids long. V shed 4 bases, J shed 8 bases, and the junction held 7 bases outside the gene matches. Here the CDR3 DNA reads TGTGCCAGTAGTACCGGACAGGGTTCGTATTCACCCCTCCACTTT. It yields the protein CASSTGQGSYSPLHF. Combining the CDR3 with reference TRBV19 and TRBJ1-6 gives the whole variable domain DGGITQSPKYLFRKEGQNVTLSCEQNLNHDAMYWYRQDPGQGLRLIYYSQIVNDFQKGDIAEGYSVSREKKESFPLTVTSAQKNPTAFYLCASSTGQGSYSPLHFGNGTRLTVT.

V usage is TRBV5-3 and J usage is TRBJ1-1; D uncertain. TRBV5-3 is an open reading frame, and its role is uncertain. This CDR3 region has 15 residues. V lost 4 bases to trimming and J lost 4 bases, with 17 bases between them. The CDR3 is CARSPTLRLGTEAFF. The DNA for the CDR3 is TGTGCCAGAAGCCCGACTTTAAGGTTGGGCACTGAAGCTTTCTTT.

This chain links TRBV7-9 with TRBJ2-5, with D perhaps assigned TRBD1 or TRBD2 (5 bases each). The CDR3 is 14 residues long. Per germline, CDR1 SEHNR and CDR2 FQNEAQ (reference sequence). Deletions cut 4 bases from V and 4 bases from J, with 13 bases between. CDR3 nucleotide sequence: TGTGCCAGCAGCTCCTCAGGGAGTGGAGAGACCCAGTACTTC. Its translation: CASSSSGSGETQYF.

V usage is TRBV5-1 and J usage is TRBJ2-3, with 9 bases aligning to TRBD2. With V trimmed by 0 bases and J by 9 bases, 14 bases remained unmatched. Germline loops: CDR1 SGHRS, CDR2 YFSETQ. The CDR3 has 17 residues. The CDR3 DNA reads TGCGCCAGCAGCTTGGCCGGGACTAGCTCATCTAGGGAGACGCAGTATTTT. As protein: CASSLAGTSSSRETQYF.

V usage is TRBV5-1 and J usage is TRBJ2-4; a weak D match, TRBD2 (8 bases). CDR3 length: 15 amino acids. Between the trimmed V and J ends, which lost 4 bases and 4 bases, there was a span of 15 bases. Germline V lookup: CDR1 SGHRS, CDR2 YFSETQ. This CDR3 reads CASSRGGRGKNIQYF. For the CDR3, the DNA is TGCGCCAGCAGCCGGGGGGGCAGGGGGAAAAACATTCAGTACTTC.

CDR3 residues: CASTGRNYEQYF. The CDR3 DNA reads as TGTGCCAGCACAGGGCGTAACTACGAGCAGTACTTC. The chain recombines TRBV28 with TRBJ2-7; maybe TRBD1 (5 bases). The CDR3 totals 12 residues. Trimming pared 7 bases from V and 3 bases from J, leaving 10 bases between. Germline V gives CDR1 MDHEN, CDR2 SYDVKM.

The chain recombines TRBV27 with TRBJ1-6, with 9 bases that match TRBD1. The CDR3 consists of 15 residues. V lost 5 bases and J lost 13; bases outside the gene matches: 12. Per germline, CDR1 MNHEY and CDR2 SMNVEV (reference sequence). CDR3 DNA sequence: TGTGCCAGCAGTCTCACCGGGACAGGGCCCTTCCCCCTCCACTTT. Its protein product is CASSLTGTGPFPLHF.

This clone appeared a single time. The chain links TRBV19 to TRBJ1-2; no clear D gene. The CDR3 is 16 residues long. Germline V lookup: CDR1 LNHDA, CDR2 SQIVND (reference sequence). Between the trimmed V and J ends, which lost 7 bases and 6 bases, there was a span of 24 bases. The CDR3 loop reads CASTRRDTRFGDGYTF. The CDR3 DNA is TGTGCCAGTACCCGCCGCGACACCCGATTCGGGGATGGCTACACCTTC.

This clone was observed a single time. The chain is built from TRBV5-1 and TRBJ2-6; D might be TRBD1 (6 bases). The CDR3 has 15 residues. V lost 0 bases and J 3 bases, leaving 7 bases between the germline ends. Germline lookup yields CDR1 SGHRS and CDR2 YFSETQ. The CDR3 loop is CASSLDRDGANVLTF. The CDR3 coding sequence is TGCGCCAGCAGCTTGGACAGGGATGGGGCCAACGTCCTGACTTTC. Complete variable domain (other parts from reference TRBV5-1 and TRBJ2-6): KAGVTQTPRYLIKTRGQQVTLSCSPISGHRSVSWYQQTPGQGLQFLFEYFSETQRNKGNFPGRFSGRQFSNSRSEMNVSTLELGDSALYLCASSLDRDGANVLTFGAGSRLTVL.

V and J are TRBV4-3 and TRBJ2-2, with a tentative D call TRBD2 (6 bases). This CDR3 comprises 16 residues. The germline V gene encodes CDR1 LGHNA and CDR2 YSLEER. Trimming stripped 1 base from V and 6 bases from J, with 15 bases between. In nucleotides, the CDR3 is TGCGCCAGCAGCCAAGTGGGAGGAGGGCTCGCCGGGGAGCTGTTTTTT. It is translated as CASSQVGGGLAGELFF.

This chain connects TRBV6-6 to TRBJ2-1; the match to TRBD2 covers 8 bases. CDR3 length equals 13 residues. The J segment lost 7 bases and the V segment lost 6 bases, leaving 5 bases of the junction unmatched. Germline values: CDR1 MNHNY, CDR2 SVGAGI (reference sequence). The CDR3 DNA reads TGTGCCAGCAGCGGGGGGGTTTTAAATGAGCAGTTCTTC. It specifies CASSGGVLNEQFF.

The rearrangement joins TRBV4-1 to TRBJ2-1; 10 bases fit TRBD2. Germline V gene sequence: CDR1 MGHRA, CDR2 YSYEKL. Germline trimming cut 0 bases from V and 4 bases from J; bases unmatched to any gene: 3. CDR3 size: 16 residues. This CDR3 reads CASSQDPAGGYNEQFF. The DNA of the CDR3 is TGCGCCAGCAGCCAAGATCCAGCGGGGGGGTACAATGAGCAGTTCTTC.